This TCR beta chain was captured in a study of OX40 agonist ivuxolimab in advanced cancers. Overall study context: Dose-escalation subjects each had hepatocellular carcinoma, melanoma, renal cell or head and neck cancer. Study outcomes and limitations: It was not determined which antigens were specifically recognized by the peripheral T cells that had undergone clonal expansion. CD4+ and CD8+ blood T cells expanded clonally by week 6 at 0.1 to 3.0 mg/kg.

In the case of this clone: The antigen is unknown.

Repertoires were generated with immunoSEQ multiplex PCR, while TCRdb's copy carries only in-frame clones and drops some. The repertoire holds 55,000 to 90,000 clones, 80% to 90% seen once, with under 1.2% in the top ten. V shed 8 bases and J shed 5 bases, with 13 bases lying between them. The CDR3 extends over 13 amino acids. Germline loops: CDR1 MNHEY, CDR2 SVGAGI. The TCR sequence derives from an adult with an advanced solid tumor such as melanoma, head and neck, liver or kidney cancer. Sequences were derived from CD4+ or CD8+ T cells sorted from blood, sampled in a trial of the OX40 agonist ivuxolimab. This chain connects TRBV6-5 to TRBJ1-5; D may be TRBD1 (6 bases). CDR3 coding DNA: TGTGCCAGCGGGGACACTCGTTATCAGCCCCAGCATTTT. Encoded protein: CASGDTRYQPQHF.